These 26 T cell receptor beta chains share one sample of origin, sequenced in a study of blood T cell repertoires in COVID-19. Profiling relied on immunoSEQ multiplex PCR, and the TCRdb table lists in-frame clones only, not all of them. The sample includes hundreds of thousands of clones, about 88% of them seen just once. The sequenced material came from peripheral blood. The receptors come from a woman aged 70 to 79 with COVID-19, enrolled during active disease.

This sequence joins TRBV27 and TRBJ2-5; 11 nucleotides line up with TRBD2. The CDR3 spans 15 residues. V was pared by 5 bases and J by 1 base, with 3 bases of the junction left unmatched. CDR1 MNHEY and CDR2 SMNVEV come from the germline V gene (reference sequence). Written as DNA, the CDR3 is TGTGCCAGCAGTACCCTAGCGGGGGGCCAAGAGACCCAGTACTTC. Translation: CASSTLAGGQETQYF.

This clone appeared a few times. Here the CDR3 DNA reads TGTGCCAGCTCACTCGAAGAGGGCTCTACCTACGAGCAGTACTTC. Translating gives CASSLEEGSTYEQYF. The V and J genes are TRBV18 and TRBJ2-7; weak D call: TRBD2 (5 bases). The germline CDR1 and CDR2 sequences are KGHSH and LQKENI. The CDR3 sequence is 15 residues long. Trimming cost V 4 bases and J 2 bases, with 15 bases left between them.

J is TRBJ1-3 and V is TRBV19; D possibly corresponds to TRBD1 (5 bases). V was cut by 3 bases and J by 0 bases, with 9 bases left in between. The length of the CDR3 is 15 residues. The germline V gene encodes CDR1 LNHDA and CDR2 SQIVND (reference sequence). CDR3 region: CASSMDMSSGNTIYF. The CDR3 bases are TGTGCCAGTAGTATGGACATGAGCTCTGGAAACACCATATATTTT.

The chain joins TRBV9 to TRBJ2-2; TRBD2 matches at 8 bases. With 0 bases clipped from V and 1 base from J, the junction kept 8 bases outside the gene matches. The CDR3 contains 18 residues. Germline V gene sequence: CDR1 SGDLS, CDR2 YYNGEE. DNA for the CDR3: TGTGCCAGCAGCGTAGAGACCAAGCGGGGGAGGAACACCGGGGAGCTGTTTTTT. This encodes CASSVETKRGRNTGELFF.

This rearrangement joins TRBV9 to TRBJ2-3; a possible D gene is TRBD1 (6 bases). Trimming left V 0 bases short and J 0 bases short, with 14 bases between. CDR1 is SGDLS and CDR2 is YYNGEE in the germline V gene. The CDR3 sequence is 17 residues long. The CDR3 sequence is CASSVESSGTSTDTQYF. The CDR3 nucleotides read TGTGCCAGCAGCGTAGAGAGTTCTGGGACAAGCACAGATACGCAGTATTTT.

The chain combines TRBV19 with TRBJ1-5; tentative D call: TRBD1 (5 bases). The CDR3 totals 13 residues. V was trimmed by 5 bases and J by 7 bases, leaving 12 bases between them. CDR1 LNHDA and CDR2 SQIVND come from the germline V gene (reference sequence). In DNA, the CDR3 is TGTGCCAGTAGTGCGGGGCTCCAACAGCCCCAGCATTTT. Translating it yields CASSAGLQQPQHF.

The chain is built from TRBV9 and TRBJ2-7; 7 bases agree with TRBD1. Germline V gene data show CDR1 as SGDLS and CDR2 as YYNGEE. Losses at the gene ends were 0 bases for V and 7 bases for J; bases not matched to a gene: 7. This CDR3 comprises 14 residues. The DNA of the CDR3 is TGTGCCAGCAGCGTAGGGACAGGCGAGGGGGAGCAGTACTTC. Translation: CASSVGTGEGEQYF.

V gene TRBV28 combines with J gene TRBJ1-5; D is uncertain. Trimming took off 3 bases at V and 11 bases at J, with 14 bases between the two ends. Germline-derived CDR1 and CDR2 are MDHEN and SYDVKM. The CDR3 loop spans 13 amino acids. Here the CDR3 reads CASSLSAIRAQHF. CDR3 sequence (DNA): TGTGCCAGCAGTTTGAGCGCTATCCGGGCCCAGCATTTT.

The table lists this clone with a count of one. This chain connects TRBV7-9 to TRBJ2-2; perhaps TRBD2 as D (5 bases). The CDR3 is 18 residues long. V gave up 3 bases and J gave up 0 bases, with 17 bases separating them. Germline CDR1 and CDR2: SEHNR and FQNEAQ (reference sequence). This chain's CDR3 is CASSFPRTVPANTGELFF. The CDR3 nucleotides are TGTGCCAGCAGCTTCCCGCGGACTGTACCAGCGAACACCGGGGAGCTGTTTTTT.

This rearrangement joins TRBV30 to TRBJ1-1; D is unclear. The V end lost 1 base, the J end lost 4 bases, and 10 bases lay between the germline ends. The CDR3 consists of 13 residues. Germline assignment: CDR1 GTSNPN and CDR2 SVGIG (reference sequence). Here the CDR3 reads CAWSDWRATEAFF. The CDR3 DNA reads TGTGCCTGGAGTGATTGGAGGGCCACTGAAGCTTTCTTT.

The V gene is TRBV4-1, the J gene TRBJ1-1, with D possibly TRBD1 on 5 matching bases. Deletions cut 2 bases from V and 0 bases from J, with 10 bases between. The CDR3 spans 15 residues. Germline V lookup: CDR1 MGHRA, CDR2 YSYEKL. DNA of the CDR3: TGCGCCAGCAGCCAAAAGGGACTCCTGAACACTGAAGCTTTCTTT. It yields the protein CASSQKGLLNTEAFF.

This rearrangement joins TRBV7-2 to TRBJ1-5; TRBD1 matches at 10 bases. V shed 5 bases and J 2 bases; nucleotides not matched to a gene: 3. Germline V gives CDR1 SGHTA, CDR2 FQGNSA. The CDR3 is 15 amino acids. The CDR3 coding sequence is TGTGCCAGCAGCCCCGGGACAGGGGGCAATCAGCCCCAGCATTTT. Its protein product is CASSPGTGGNQPQHF.

The chain is built from TRBV10-3 and TRBJ1-2; no reliable D call. Trimming cost V 3 bases and J 4 bases, with 9 bases left between them. The CDR3 extends over 13 amino acids. CDR1 and CDR2 from the germline V gene are ENHRY and SYGVKD. The CDR3 DNA reads TGTGCCATCAGTGACCGGGTTCGCTATGGCTACACCTTC. Translated, it gives CAISDRVRYGYTF.

This chain joins TRBV11-1 and TRBJ2-7, with D possibly being TRBD1 (5 bases). This CDR3 is built from 15 residues. Germline V gene data show CDR1 as SGHAT and CDR2 as FQDESV (reference sequence). V lost 1 base and J lost 2, with 12 bases in between. CDR3 in DNA: TGTGCCAGCAGCTTAGGTTTCGCAGGGCCCTACGAGCAGTACTTC. It specifies CASSLGFAGPYEQYF.

The gene calls are TRBV6-1 and TRBJ2-7; D gene unclear. Germline V gene data show CDR1 as MNHNS and CDR2 as SASEGT. The CDR3 length is 13 residues. V was shortened by 3 bases and J by 4 bases, with 10 bases between the two germline ends. The CDR3 DNA reads as TGTGCCAGCAGTGATTACTTACGGTACGAGCAGTACTTC. Amino acid sequence: CASSDYLRYEQYF.

The chain uses TRBV2 and TRBJ1-5; 7 bases align to TRBD1. Germline V gene data show CDR1 as SNHLY and CDR2 as FYNNEI. This CDR3 spans 14 amino acids. V shed 3 bases and J 5 bases; nucleotides not matched to a gene: 4. The CDR3 spells CASSEGQKDQPQHF. CDR3 sequence (DNA): TGTGCCAGCAGTGAGGGACAGAAGGATCAGCCCCAGCATTTT.

The rearrangement joins TRBV4-2 to TRBJ2-2; 8 nucleotides line up with TRBD2. With 0 bases clipped from V and 0 bases from J, the junction kept 6 bases outside the gene matches. The CDR3 contains 18 residues. CDR1 and CDR2 (germline): LGHNA, YNFKEQ. The CDR3 bases are TGTGCCAGCAGCCAAGATCGATGGCGGGGGGCGAACACCGGGGAGCTGTTTTTT. Its protein is CASSQDRWRGANTGELFF.

The chain has TRBV7-2 and TRBJ2-5; TRBD2 matches at 8 bases. Germline loops: CDR1 SGHTA, CDR2 FQGNSA. The CDR3 spans 15 residues. Germline trimming cut 5 bases from V and 2 bases from J; bases unmatched to any gene: 7. The CDR3 loop reads CASSPATSGQETQYF. Written as DNA, the CDR3 is TGTGCCAGCAGCCCAGCCACTAGCGGACAAGAGACCCAGTACTTC.

The V call is TRBV6-5, the J call TRBJ2-3; TRBD2 matches 11 bases. CDR1 is MNHEY, CDR2 SVGAGI, per germline. Germline trimming cut 8 bases from V and 2 bases from J; bases unmatched to any gene: 6. The CDR3 runs to 15 residues. The CDR3 DNA follows: TGTGCCAGCGATACTAGCGGGGGATACACAGATACGCAGTATTTT. It is translated as CASDTSGGYTDTQYF.

The chain couples TRBV3-1 (or the pseudogene TRBV3-2) to TRBJ2-1, with no clear D. Germline loops: CDR1 LGHDT, CDR2 YNNKEL (reference sequence). The CDR3 has 16 amino acids. V lost 3 bases and J 5 bases, leaving 17 bases between the germline ends. In nucleotides, the CDR3 is TGTGCCAGCAGCCAGAATGGGCAGGTTATAAACAATGAGCAGTTCTTC. Translation: CASSQNGQVINNEQFF.

V usage is TRBV28 and J usage is TRBJ1-1, with TRBD1 matching 7 bases. V trimming: 6 bases; J trimming: 0 bases; junction bases outside the gene matches: 10. This CDR3 is built from 16 residues. Germline CDR1 and CDR2: MDHEN and SYDVKM. CDR3 sequence reads: CASRKQGSPLNTEAFF. The CDR3 DNA reads TGTGCCAGCAGAAAACAGGGGTCCCCCTTGAACACTGAAGCTTTCTTT.

The chain has TRBV10-3 and TRBJ2-1; 9 positions match TRBD1. The CDR3 is 13 residues long. Germline V CDR1 and CDR2: ENHRY, SYGVKD. The V segment lost 2 bases and the J segment 8 bases; nucleotides outside the gene matches: 1. The DNA of the CDR3 is TGTGCCATCAGTGAGGGGGACAGGGATGAGCAGTTCTTC. Its translation: CAISEGDRDEQFF.

V usage is TRBV7-3 and J usage is TRBJ1-1, with unresolved D. Germline values: CDR1 SGHTA, CDR2 FQGTGA. Trimming took off 6 bases at V and 5 bases at J, with 13 bases between the two ends. The length of the CDR3 is 13 residues. The CDR3: CASSYETQTEAFF. The CDR3 nucleotides are TGTGCCAGCAGTTACGAGACACAGACTGAAGCTTTCTTT.

V gene TRBV29-1 combines with J gene TRBJ1-1, with 7 bases that match TRBD1. The CDR3 is 17 residues long. Germline values: CDR1 SQVTM, CDR2 ANQGSEA. The V gene end was trimmed by 2 bases and the J gene end by 1 base; junction bases not matched to a gene: 13. CDR3 in DNA: TGCAGCGTTGAATTCGGTACAGGGGCGGCAGCGAACACTGAAGCTTTCTTT. This translates into CSVEFGTGAAANTEAFF.

This clone was counted between two and nine times. The V gene is TRBV5-8, the J gene TRBJ2-2; D is undetermined. Germline CDR1 SGHTS, CDR2 YDEGEE. This CDR3 is 15 amino acids long. Trimming removed 1 base at V and 6 bases at J, with 13 bases between. CDR3 protein: CASSLSRVWAGELFF. CDR3 nucleotide sequence: TGTGCCAGCAGCTTGAGCCGGGTTTGGGCCGGGGAGCTGTTTTTT.

This sequence joins TRBV7-2 and TRBJ1-2, with TRBD1 matching 9 bases. The CDR3 spans 15 residues. Germline V gene lookup returns CDR1 SGHTA and CDR2 FQGNSA. V was pared by 5 bases and J by 3 bases, with 7 bases of the junction left unmatched. CDR3 sequence reads: CASSPRTGADYGYTF. The CDR3 DNA is TGTGCCAGCAGCCCACGGACAGGGGCCGACTATGGCTACACCTTC.